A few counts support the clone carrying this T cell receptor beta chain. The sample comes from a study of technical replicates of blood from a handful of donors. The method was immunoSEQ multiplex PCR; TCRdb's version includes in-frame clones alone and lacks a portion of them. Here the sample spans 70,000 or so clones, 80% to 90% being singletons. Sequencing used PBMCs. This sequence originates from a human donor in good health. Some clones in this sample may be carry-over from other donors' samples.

This CDR3 is CASSLARTGGGYTEAFF. DNA of the CDR3: TGCGCCAGCAGCTTGGCTCGGACAGGGGGGGGGTACACTGAAGCTTTCTTT. The gene calls are TRBV5-1 and TRBJ1-1, with 10 positions matching TRBD1. CDR1 and CDR2 (germline): SGHRS, YFSETQ. The CDR3 consists of 17 residues. V dropped 0 bases and J dropped 3; count of bases not matched to a gene: 8. Looking up the rest from reference TRBV5-1 and TRBJ1-1 gives the full variable domain: KAGVTQTPRYLIKTRGQQVTLSCSPISGHRSVSWYQQTPGQGLQFLFEYFSETQRNKGNFPGRFSGRQFSNSRSEMNVSTLELGDSALYLCASSLARTGGGYTEAFFGQGTRLTVV.